The 26 T cell receptor beta chains presented below share a single source sample, sequenced in a study of blood T cell repertoires in COVID-19. Profiled with immunoSEQ multiplex PCR; TCRdb holds only in-frame clones, not every one. The repertoire holds around 320,000 clones, with 85% to 90% as singletons. Sequencing was done on a sample of PBMCs or T cells enriched from blood (not recorded which). The receptors were sampled from a woman younger than 30 with acute COVID-19.

The rearrangement uses TRBV30 and TRBJ1-1; D gene unclear. Germline CDR1 is GTSNPN and CDR2 is SVGIG (reference sequence). Trimming took 4 bases from V and 1 from J, leaving 7 bases between them. This CDR3 comprises 12 residues. This CDR3 reads CAWTAGNTEAFF. In DNA, the CDR3 is TGTGCCTGGACGGCAGGGAACACTGAAGCTTTCTTT.

This clone turned up a few times. The chain has TRBV5-6 and TRBJ2-2, with D unresolved. Germline loops: CDR1 SGHDT, CDR2 YYEEEE. The CDR3 is made up of 14 amino acids. V was shortened by 1 base and J by 5 bases, with 9 bases between the two germline ends. CDR3 residues: CASSLFGLTGELFF. As DNA, the CDR3 is TGTGCCAGCAGCTTGTTCGGTCTGACCGGGGAGCTGTTTTTT.

The chain links TRBV5-4 to TRBJ1-4; D possibly corresponds to TRBD1 (6 bases). The CDR3 consists of 15 residues. The germline CDR1 and CDR2 sequences are SGHNT and YYREEE (reference sequence). The germline V and J ends were trimmed by 3 bases and 3 bases, with 12 bases remaining between them. The CDR3 loop reads CASSSRQDSNEKLFF. DNA of the CDR3: TGTGCCAGCAGCTCCAGACAGGACTCTAATGAAAAACTGTTTTTT.

The CDR3 spells CASTLGQGAGRNNSPLHF. CDR3 in DNA: TGTGCCAGCACCCTTGGACAGGGGGCGGGTCGGAATAATTCACCCCTCCACTTT. V gene TRBV2 combines with J gene TRBJ1-6; 11 positions agree with TRBD1. V lost 7 bases, J lost 5 bases, and 13 bases stayed unmatched. Germline V gene data show CDR1 as SNHLY and CDR2 as FYNNEI. The CDR3 sequence is 18 residues long.

The gene calls are TRBV10-3 and TRBJ1-1, with TRBD1 as a possible D gene (6 bases). Trimming stripped 6 bases from V and 3 bases from J, with 11 bases between. This CDR3 has 13 amino acids. From germline, CDR1 is ENHRY and CDR2 SYGVKD. CDR3 protein: CAIRRAGDTEAFF. The CDR3, as DNA: TGTGCCATCAGGAGGGCAGGGGACACTGAAGCTTTCTTT.

This clone was observed a few times. The chain joins TRBV11-3 to TRBJ1-2, with D possibly matching TRBD1 (6 bases). Germline CDR1 SGHNT, CDR2 YENEEA. Trimming took 4 bases from V and 4 from J, leaving 13 bases between them. The CDR3 spans 14 residues. The CDR3 loop is CASSSGQSLYGYTF. CDR3 bases: TGTGCCAGCAGCTCAGGACAGAGTCTCTATGGCTACACCTTC.

This clone showed up just a few times. The chain is built from TRBV12-2 and TRBJ1-3; the table's D call, TRBD1, has no DNA check behind it. TRBV12-2 counts as a pseudogene. The CDR3 contains 16 residues. CDR3 coding DNA: TGTGCAAGTCGCTTAGAGGGACAGGGCTCTGGAAACACCATATATTTT. Protein sequence: CASRLEGQGSGNTIYF.

The chain has TRBV28 and TRBJ1-2; the match to TRBD1 covers 9 bases. From germline, CDR1 is MDHEN and CDR2 SYDVKM. This CDR3 region has 13 residues. V lost 5 bases, J lost 8 bases, and 6 bases stayed unmatched. CDR3 nucleotides: TGTGCCAGCAGTCTTCCGGGACAGGGCGGCTACACCTTC. It is translated as CASSLPGQGGYTF.

This clone was found once. V is TRBV5-6 and J is TRBJ1-5; TRBD1 matches at 7 bases. In germline, CDR1 is SGHDT, CDR2 YYEEEE. The trim removed 0 bases at V and 6 bases at J, leaving 9 bases unmatched. The length of the CDR3 is 16 residues. Here the CDR3 reads CASSLAVGGAGQPQHF. DNA of the CDR3: TGTGCCAGCAGCTTGGCCGTAGGGGGCGCGGGTCAGCCCCAGCATTTT. Full variable domain (remainder filled in from reference TRBV5-6 and TRBJ1-5): DAGVTQSPTHLIKTRGQQVTLRCSPKSGHDTVSWYQQALGQGPQFIFQYYEEEERQRGNFPDRFSGHQFPNYSSELNVNALLLGDSALYLCASSLAVGGAGQPQHFGDGTRLSIL.

The chain uses TRBV11-2 and TRBJ1-1; 7 bases fit TRBD1. This CDR3 is 15 amino acids long. CDR1 and CDR2 from the germline V gene are SGHAT and FQNNGV. The V segment lost 5 bases and the J segment 4 bases; nucleotides outside the gene matches: 10. CDR3 DNA: TGTGCCAGCAGCCCGCAGGGACAGTCTGGCACTGAAGCTTTCTTT. It is translated as CASSPQGQSGTEAFF.

This rearrangement joins TRBV6-1 to TRBJ2-7; TRBD1 matches 8 bases. J lost 5 bases, V lost 2 bases, and 11 bases had no gene match. Germline assignment: CDR1 MNHNS and CDR2 SASEGT. The CDR3 is 16 residues long. The DNA for the CDR3 is TGTGCCAGCAGTGAACCCCCGGGACAGGAAAGGCACGAGCAGTACTTC. Protein product: CASSEPPGQERHEQYF.

The CDR3 loop is CASSFLGGREQYF. CDR3 nucleotide sequence: TGTGCCAGCAGCTTTCTCGGGGGGCGGGAGCAGTACTTC. This chain connects TRBV7-9 to TRBJ2-7; TRBD2 is a possible D gene (7 bases). CDR3 length: 13 amino acids. Trimming stripped 3 bases from V and 7 bases from J, with 13 bases between. Germline V gives CDR1 SEHNR, CDR2 FQNEAQ (reference sequence).

V usage is TRBV7-2 and J usage is TRBJ2-3, with 8 nucleotides matching TRBD2. V was clipped by 2 bases and J by 5 bases; unmatched bases: 6. CDR1 and CDR2 from the germline V gene are SGHTA and FQGNSA. CDR3 size: 15 residues. CDR3 nucleotides: TGTGCCAGCAGCTTAAGCGGGAGTATTAAAGATACGCAGTATTTT. This codes for CASSLSGSIKDTQYF.

The J gene is TRBJ1-1, the V gene TRBV7-3; 10 nucleotides match TRBD1. The CDR3 sequence is 14 residues long. Germline V gives CDR1 SGHTA, CDR2 FQGTGA. V shed 4 bases, J shed 3 bases, and the junction held 2 bases outside the gene matches. The CDR3 DNA sequence: TGTGCCAGCAGCTCCGGACAGGGGGACACTGAAGCTTTCTTT. Translation: CASSSGQGDTEAFF.

This clone was counted once. The chain employs TRBV7-2 and TRBJ2-7; D is ambiguous. Germline V gives CDR1 SGHTA, CDR2 FQGNSA. Trimming left V 8 bases short and J 7 bases short, with 12 bases between. The length of the CDR3 is 11 residues. This CDR3 is CASGELWEQYF. In nucleotides, the CDR3 is TGTGCCAGCGGAGAGCTTTGGGAGCAGTACTTC.

The genes are TRBV7-6 and TRBJ2-3; D may be TRBD2 (6 bases). The V end lost 0 bases, the J end lost 0 bases, and 10 bases lay between the germline ends. Germline values: CDR1 SGHVS, CDR2 FNYEAQ. The CDR3 runs to 16 residues. The CDR3 DNA sequence: TGTGCCAGCAGCTTAGCTACCGCGGGGAGCACAGATACGCAGTATTTT. Encoded protein: CASSLATAGSTDTQYF.

The chain recombines TRBV11-2 with TRBJ1-2; D may be TRBD1 (5 bases). The CDR3 consists of 17 residues. Germline CDR1 and CDR2: SGHAT and FQNNGV. The V end was cut by 3 bases, the J end by 8 bases, with 25 bases between. This CDR3 reads CASSLARFLDNMIGYTF. The CDR3 DNA reads TGTGCCAGCAGCTTGGCCCGTTTTTTGGACAACATGATCGGCTACACCTTC. The entire variable domain, with the rest obtained from reference TRBV11-2 and TRBJ1-2, is as follows: EAGVAQSPRYKIIEKRQSVAFWCNPISGHATLYWYQQILGQGPKLLIQFQNNGVVDDSQLPKDRFSAERLKGVDSTLKIQPAKLEDSAVYLCASSLARFLDNMIGYTFGSGTRLTVV.

The chain links TRBV12-5 to TRBJ1-5; 7 bases line up with TRBD1. V gave up 6 bases and J gave up 6 bases; unmatched junction bases: 5. This CDR3 contains 13 residues. The germline V gene encodes CDR1 LGHNT and CDR2 FRNRAP. The CDR3 loop is CASGTGLAQPQHF. The CDR3 nucleotides read TGTGCTAGTGGGACAGGGTTGGCTCAGCCCCAGCATTTT.

This clone appeared a few times. The chain is built from TRBV19 and TRBJ1-1; no definite D call. The CDR3 has 12 residues. The ends were cut back, 1 base at V and 9 bases at J, with 9 bases in the middle. CDR1 is LNHDA and CDR2 is SQIVND in the germline V gene (reference sequence). The CDR3 coding sequence is TGTGCCAGTAGTATAGGGCCTTTCCAAGCTTTCTTT. This encodes CASSIGPFQAFF. Supplemented by reference TRBV19 and TRBJ1-1, the full variable domain reads DGGITQSPKYLFRKEGQNVTLSCEQNLNHDAMYWYRQDPGQGLRLIYYSQIVNDFQKGDIAEGYSVSREKKESFPLTVTSAQKNPTAFYLCASSIGPFQAFFGQGTRLTVV.

The chain employs TRBV25-1 and TRBJ2-1; 8 nucleotides align to TRBD1. This CDR3 region has 12 residues. Germline CDR1 reads MGHDK; CDR2 reads SYGVNS. The junction had 6 bases not matched to a gene; V was cut back by 9 bases and J by 8 bases. This CDR3 reads CASDRGFDEQFF. CDR3 nucleotide sequence: TGTGCCAGTGACAGGGGATTCGATGAGCAGTTCTTC. Full variable domain (rest looked up from reference TRBV25-1 and TRBJ2-1): EADIYQTPRYLVIGTGKKITLECSQTMGHDKMYWYQQDPGMELHLIHYSYGVNSTEKGDLSSESTVSRIRTEHFPLTLESARPSHTSQYLCASDRGFDEQFFGPGTRLTVL.

The chain links TRBV10-3 to TRBJ2-3; 7 bases fit TRBD1. CDR1 is ENHRY, CDR2 SYGVKD, per germline. The ends lost 0 bases at V and 4 bases at J; junction bases unmatched: 10. The CDR3 consists of 17 residues. CDR3 in DNA: TGTGCCATCAGTGAGTCGATAGGGGGCGGAACCGCAGATACGCAGTATTTT. Translation: CAISESIGGGTADTQYF.

Regarding this clone: Other DNA sequences in this specimen translate into the identical CDR3. This sequence joins TRBV9 and TRBJ2-1; TRBD2 matches at 8 bases. Losses at the gene ends were 0 bases for V and 0 bases for J; bases not matched to a gene: 2. Germline V lookup: CDR1 SGDLS, CDR2 YYNGEE. The CDR3 is 16 amino acids. For the CDR3, the DNA is TGTGCCAGCAGCGTAGGCCTAGCGGGCTCCTACAATGAGCAGTTCTTC. It codes for CASSVGLAGSYNEQFF.

The gene calls are TRBV28 and TRBJ2-3; 7 bases agree with TRBD2. This CDR3 is 13 amino acids long. Germline assignment: CDR1 MDHEN and CDR2 SYDVKM. The trim removed 5 bases at V and 8 bases at J, leaving 7 bases unmatched. The CDR3 here is CASSPGLVSTQYF. The DNA of the CDR3 is TGTGCCAGCAGTCCCGGACTAGTCAGTACGCAGTATTTT.

The chain joins TRBV6-2 or TRBV6-3 to TRBJ2-1, with D possibly TRBD2 on 6 matching bases. The germline CDR1 and CDR2 sequences are MNHEY and SVGEGT. The CDR3 spans 15 residues. With 2 bases removed from V and 1 base from J, the gap between germline ends came to 9 bases. CDR3: CASSYIAESYNEQFF. CDR3 DNA: TGTGCCAGCAGTTACATAGCGGAGTCCTACAATGAGCAGTTCTTC.

The chain links TRBV5-1 to TRBJ2-5; 12 nucleotides align to TRBD2. Germline CDR1 is SGHRS and CDR2 is YFSETQ. The trim removed 4 bases at V and 5 bases at J, leaving 12 bases unmatched. The CDR3 contains 17 residues. CDR3 amino acids: CASSETSGGRPWETQYF. The CDR3 bases are TGCGCCAGCAGCGAAACTAGCGGGGGGCGTCCCTGGGAGACCCAGTACTTC.

This rearrangement joins TRBV19 to TRBJ2-7, with 9 bases matching TRBD1. The germline V gene has CDR1 LNHDA and CDR2 SQIVND (reference sequence). The CDR3 has 13 amino acids. J gave up 6 bases and V 5 bases, and 5 bases lay outside the gene matches. The CDR3 loop reads CASSVLTGGEQYF. The DNA for the CDR3 is TGTGCCAGTAGTGTCTTGACAGGGGGCGAGCAGTACTTC.